The sequence of this T cell receptor beta chain was determined in a study of blood T cells in healthy people across ages. Whole-study results and caveats: The unsorted PBMCs prevented any conclusive comparison of naive versus antigen-experienced cells. Investigators treated diversity estimates from one million T cells as underestimates.

Those donating, healthy Caucasian individuals from Russia, were aged roughly 6 to 90. Germline assignment: CDR1 MDHEN and CDR2 SYDVKM. This CDR3 region has 16 residues. The junction had 8 bases not matched to a gene; V was cut back by 3 bases and J by 0 bases. Combining a sample-barcoded 5' primer with a J-beta primer mix, a second PCR ran for roughly 7 to 11 cycles. Via MiXCR, TCRdb re-called the 5' RACE reads, giving one row per CDR3 protein. The sample has about 630,000 distinct CDR3 sequences; roughly 21% are singletons. This clonotype has more than one count but fewer than ten. Its antigen is undetermined.

This chain uses TRBV28 with TRBJ2-7; 7 bases align to TRBD1. The sequencing sample was made of blood. The sequence derives from a man between 70 and 80 years old in good health. CDR3 amino acids: CASSLRPGQTSYEQYF. In DNA form, the CDR3 reads TGTGCCAGCAGTTTGCGTCCGGGACAGACCTCCTACGAGCAGTACTTC. Full variable domain (outside the CDR3, taken from reference TRBV28 and TRBJ2-7): DVKVTQSSRYLVKRTGEKVFLECVQDMDHENMFWYRQDPGLGLRLIYFSYDVKMKEKGDIPEGYSVSREKKERFSLILESASTNQTSMYLCASSLRPGQTSYEQYFGPGTRLTVT.